The sequence of this T cell receptor (beta chain) was determined in a study of T-cell reconstitution after alpha-beta-depleted transplantation in children. Notes on the study in general: There were some patients whose high TCRbeta diversity at day 60 came from surviving recipient T cells and thymic progenitors. T-cell counts and diversity at one year post-transplant came mainly from newly produced T cells. Approximately two months post-transplant, alpha-beta T cells reportedly originated from several hundred expanded graft clones.

This clonotype has ten or more counts. Its matching antigen is unknown. Construction of the TCRbeta library involved unique molecular identifiers. TCRdb used MiXCR to reprocess the PCR reads, holding one entry per CDR3 protein. The sample holds around 140,000 distinct CDR3 sequences, 8.8% seen once. The V gene's germline CDR1 is SGHRS and CDR2 YFSETQ. The V gene lost 0 bases and the J gene lost 2 bases, with 8 bases spanning the gap. The CDR3 length is 14 residues. The material was PBMCs, mostly from graft donor cells, obtained 180 days after TCRalphabeta/CD19-depleted stem cell transplant. The receptor comes from a female patient aged 2-10 years who had a stem cell transplant for congenital amegakaryocytic thrombocytopenia, so the T cells may come from the graft donor. The chain couples TRBV5-1 to TRBJ1-1, with no clear D. The CDR3 spells CASSLDGRNTEAFF. In DNA form, the CDR3 reads TGCGCCAGCAGCTTGGATGGCAGAAACACTGAAGCTTTCTTT.